The 27 T cell receptor beta chains in this list originate from one sample, sequenced in a study of molecular identifiers for immune sequencing clone quantification. TCRdb recomputed calls from the PCR reads with MiXCR, one row per CDR3 protein. The profile covers tens of thousands of distinct CDR3 sequences, with 18% appearing a single time and approximately 1.5% taken by the ten largest. The sequencing input was naive CD8+ T cells from blood, with Jurkat cell RNA spiked in. Stated subset: FACS-sorted CD8+CD4-CCR7+CD45RA+ naive T cells. The source of these receptors is a human donor in good health. Some libraries in this study had Jurkat cell RNA spiked in.

This clonotype appeared many times. The chain joins TRBV20-1 to TRBJ1-3, with a weak D call TRBD1 (5 bases). The germline V gene has CDR1 DFQATT and CDR2 SNEGSKA (reference sequence). CDR3 length equals 13 residues. V was shortened by 3 bases and J by 3 bases, with 9 bases between the two germline ends. This chain's CDR3 is CSASWGCGNTIYF. For the CDR3, the DNA is TGCAGTGCTAGCTGGGGCTGTGGAAACACCATATATTTT.

Note on this clonotype: With a much larger clone just one base away, this may be a read error. The V call is TRBV5-4, the J call TRBJ2-3, with D possibly matching TRBD2 (5 bases). Germline CDR1 and CDR2: SGHNT and YYREEE (reference sequence). Trimming stripped 4 bases from V and 4 bases from J, with 16 bases between. The CDR3 sequence is 15 residues long. CDR3 loop: CASSQEDGEPDTQYF. DNA for the CDR3: TGTGCCAGCAGCCAAGAGGACGGGGAGCCAGATACGCAGTATTTT.

This clonotype has only a few counts. The chain recombines TRBV27 with TRBJ2-1; D perhaps matches TRBD2 (5 bases). Germline V CDR1 and CDR2: MNHEY, SMNVEV (reference sequence). The CDR3 has 15 amino acids. Trimming left V 3 bases short and J 7 bases short, with 16 bases between. CDR3 sequence (DNA): TGTGCCAGCAGTTTCTCCCCACTACAGCGGAATGAGCAGTTCTTC. Translation: CASSFSPLQRNEQFF.

This clonotype occurred many times. The CDR3 DNA is TGTGCCAGCAGCTCTCCCACCGACATGAACACTGAAGCTTTCTTT. Its protein product is CASSSPTDMNTEAFF. The V call is TRBV5-6, the J call TRBJ1-1; D is uncertain. CDR1 and CDR2 from the germline V gene are SGHDT and YYEEEE. V was trimmed by 3 bases and J by 0 bases, leaving 12 bases between them. The CDR3 is 15 amino acids.

Regarding this clonotype: This may come from a read error, since a much larger clone is one base off. The rearrangement uses TRBV13 and TRBJ2-7, with TRBD2 matching 14 bases. The germline V gene encodes CDR1 PRHDT and CDR2 FYEKMQ (reference sequence). The V segment lost 8 bases and the J segment 3 bases; nucleotides outside the gene matches: 9. The CDR3 consists of 16 residues. This chain's CDR3 is CASGGTGTSGSYEQYF. CDR3 coding DNA: TGTGCCAGCGGCGGGACCGGGACTAGCGGGAGCTACGAGCAGTACTTC. The full variable domain, in which reference TRBV13 and TRBJ2-7 provide the parts outside the CDR3, is AAGVIQSPRHLIKEKRETATLKCYPIPRHDTVYWYQQGPGQDPQFLISFYEKMQSDKGSIPDRFSAQQFSDYHSELNMSSLELGDSALYFCASGGTGTSGSYEQYFGPGTRLTVT.

Only a few counts were recorded for this clonotype. The chain is built from TRBV13 and TRBJ2-1; the match to TRBD1 covers 8 bases. The CDR3 loop spans 15 amino acids. Germline CDR1 and CDR2: PRHDT and FYEKMQ (reference sequence). V shed 2 bases and J 5 bases; nucleotides not matched to a gene: 5. CDR3 sequence: CASSLWGTGNNEQFF. DNA of the CDR3: TGTGCCAGCAGCTTATGGGGGACAGGAAACAATGAGCAGTTCTTC.

This clonotype was counted ten times or more. This chain connects TRBV30 to TRBJ2-2, with unresolved D. The CDR3 spans 13 residues. The germline V gene encodes CDR1 GTSNPN and CDR2 SVGIG (reference sequence). V lost 2 bases and J lost 0, with 4 bases in between. Here the CDR3 reads CAWSYTNTGELFF. The CDR3 nucleotides read TGTGCCTGGAGTTACACGAACACCGGGGAGCTGTTTTTT. The full variable domain, rest sourced from reference TRBV30 and TRBJ2-2, is SQTIHQWPATLVQPVGSPLSLECTVEGTSNPNLYWYRQAAGRGLQLLFYSVGIGQISSEVPQNLSASRPQDRQFILSSKKLLLSDSGFYLCAWSYTNTGELFFGEGSRLTVL.

This clonotype showed up many times. The chain uses TRBV19 and TRBJ2-2; D may correspond to TRBD1 or TRBD2 (5 bases each). Germline V CDR1 and CDR2: LNHDA, SQIVND (reference sequence). V lost 5 bases and J lost 10, with 17 bases in between. The CDR3 runs to 14 residues. This chain's CDR3 is CASSLGQSEVELFF. The CDR3 DNA reads TGTGCCAGTAGTCTCGGACAATCGGAGGTGGAGCTGTTTTTT.

Turning to this clonotype: A junction end diverges from the germline sequence, so it may reflect a read error. The CDR3 bases are TGTACCAGCAGTCCCCCCGGGACTAGTTCCCACAATGAGCAGTTCTTC. It codes for CTSSPPGTSSHNEQFF. V gene TRBV12-3 or TRBV12-4 combines with J gene TRBJ2-1; TRBD2 matches at 8 bases. CDR3 size: 16 residues.

This clonotype was recorded many times. The chain has TRBV7-2 and TRBJ2-1, with no clear D. V shed 1 base and J shed 8 bases, with 12 bases lying between them. Per germline, CDR1 SGHTA and CDR2 FQGNSA. The CDR3 extends over 14 amino acids. CDR3 nucleotides: TGTGCCAGCAGCTTAGATCCCGAAGCAGATGAGCAGTTCTTC. Its translation is CASSLDPEADEQFF.

Comment on this clonotype: Given a much more abundant clone one base away, this may be a read error. V and J are TRBV5-3 and TRBJ2-5; D is possibly TRBD1 (7 bases). TRBV5-3 counts as an open reading frame of uncertain function. The CDR3 has 17 amino acids. The CDR3, as DNA: TGTGCCAGCAGCTTGGCCTACGTCAGGGGGGTTGCAGAGACCCGGTACTTC. Translating gives CASSLAYVRGVAETRYF.

Many counts were recorded for this clonotype. The rearrangement joins TRBV2 to TRBJ2-7; 15 bases are shared with TRBD2. The ends lost 7 bases at V and 1 base at J; junction bases unmatched: 2. Per the germline V gene, CDR1 is SNHLY and CDR2 is FYNNEI. The length of the CDR3 is 15 residues. The CDR3 here is CASKGLAGGSYEQYF. CDR3 coding DNA: TGTGCCAGCAAAGGACTAGCGGGAGGGTCCTACGAGCAGTACTTC.

Points on this clonotype: A much larger clone lies one base from this, so it may be a read error. The V call is TRBV28, the J call TRBJ2-7, with D unresolved. There are 13 residues in the CDR3. Germline V lookup: CDR1 MDHEN, CDR2 SYDVKM. The germline V and J ends were trimmed by 10 bases and 6 bases, with 19 bases remaining between them. This CDR3 is CAISVAPAAEQYF. In DNA form, the CDR3 reads TGTGCCATCTCTGTGGCTCCGGCCGCCGAGCAGTACTTC.

Many counts were recorded for this clonotype. V gene TRBV13 combines with J gene TRBJ2-3; D call uncertain. Trimming removed 3 bases from V and 4 bases from J, with 5 bases in between. The CDR3 runs to 12 residues. Germline CDR1 and CDR2: PRHDT and FYEKMQ (reference sequence). Here the CDR3 reads CASSLGSDTQYF. The CDR3 region has the DNA TGTGCCAGCAGCTTGGGGTCAGATACGCAGTATTTT.

On this clonotype itself: A clone one base away is much larger, so this may be a read error. The chain joins TRBV4-1 to TRBJ1-5; TRBD1 agrees at 9 bases. Trimming took 4 bases from V and 2 from J; bases not matched to a gene: 6. CDR3 size: 16 residues. The germline V gene has CDR1 MGHRA and CDR2 YSYEKL. The CDR3 protein is CASSRSTGGRNQPQHF. Here the CDR3 DNA reads TGCGCCAGCAGCCGATCAACAGGGGGCCGCAATCAGCCCCAGCATTTT.

This clonotype was recorded many times. This chain uses TRBV11-3 with TRBJ2-7; a possible D gene is TRBD2 (6 bases). The length of the CDR3 is 14 residues. V lost 0 bases and J lost 4, with 10 bases in between. From germline, CDR1 is SGHNT and CDR2 YENEEA. In nucleotides, the CDR3 is TGTGCCAGCAGCTTAGAAGCGGGTCGATACGAGCAGTACTTC. This translates into CASSLEAGRYEQYF.

Note on this clonotype: This may be a read error, as it is one base from a much larger clone. The rearrangement joins TRBV7-9 to TRBJ2-3; 8 bases agree with TRBD1. The CDR3 runs 16 residues. Per germline, CDR1 SEHNR and CDR2 FQNEAQ (reference sequence). CDR3 region: CAGSTTRGPALDTQYF. The CDR3 DNA reads TGTGCCGGCAGCACCACCAGGGGGCCGGCCTTGGATACGCAGTATTTT.

This clonotype came up a few times. The chain combines TRBV7-9 with TRBJ2-1; maybe TRBD2 (6 bases). The CDR3 loop spans 15 amino acids. Trimming removed 5 bases from V and 4 bases from J, with 15 bases in between. Germline loops: CDR1 SEHNR, CDR2 FQNEAQ (reference sequence). This CDR3 is CASSGEASVYNEQFF. The CDR3 nucleotides read TGTGCCAGCAGCGGAGAGGCTAGCGTGTACAATGAGCAGTTCTTC.

This clonotype was seen a handful of times. The chain carries TRBV12-3 or TRBV12-4 and TRBJ2-1; D gene unclear. V dropped 5 bases and J dropped 12 bases, with 20 bases sitting between them. This CDR3 comprises 14 residues. CDR3 DNA sequence: TGTGCCAGCAGTCCCCACAGCCCAGACGCCGGGCAGTTCTTC. Translated: CASSPHSPDAGQFF.

This clonotype was seen at least ten times. This rearrangement joins TRBV4-3 to TRBJ2-7; weak D call: TRBD2 (5 bases). The V gene's germline CDR1 is LGHNA and CDR2 YSLEER. This CDR3 comprises 14 residues. Trimming removed 4 bases at V and 2 bases at J, with 12 bases between. Here the CDR3 DNA reads TGCGCCAGCAGCCCTGGACTGTCTGCCTACGAGCAGTACTTC. Amino acid sequence: CASSPGLSAYEQYF.

This clonotype occurred once. The chain combines TRBV7-6 with TRBJ1-3; unclear D gene. Per germline, CDR1 SGHVS and CDR2 FNYEAQ. Trimming removed 6 bases at V and 8 bases at J, with 14 bases between. The CDR3 runs 13 residues. In nucleotides, the CDR3 is TGTGCCAGCAGTCTCGGGGTTTCGGACACCATATATTTT. This encodes CASSLGVSDTIYF.

Many counts were recorded for this clonotype. The chain is built from TRBV29-1 and TRBJ2-7, with a tentative D call TRBD2 (6 bases). Between the trimmed V and J ends, which lost 6 bases and 3 bases, there was a span of 30 bases. The CDR3 contains 18 residues. Germline CDR1 is SQVTM and CDR2 is ANQGSEA. The CDR3 DNA is TGCAGCGTCTCAGGCGAACTGCAGTTTTCGCGGGGATACTACGAGCAGTACTTC. This gives the protein CSVSGELQFSRGYYEQYF.

A word on this clonotype: A read error is possible here, since a much larger clone lies one base away. This chain uses TRBV29-1 with TRBJ2-4; D could derive from TRBD1 or TRBD2 (5 bases each). From germline, CDR1 is SQVTM and CDR2 ANQGSEA. This CDR3 is 10 amino acids long. CDR3 sequence (DNA): TGCAGAGAGGGGAAAAACATTCAGTACTTC. Protein sequence: CREGKNIQYF.

This clonotype showed up many times. The chain has TRBV7-9 and TRBJ2-5; the D gene is possibly TRBD2 (6 bases). The CDR3 is 15 amino acids. In germline, CDR1 is SEHNR, CDR2 FQNEAQ (reference sequence). Deletions cut 5 bases from V and 1 base from J, with 14 bases between. CDR3 sequence (DNA): TGTGCCAGCAGCGCACCGGGACTCCTCCAAGAGACCCAGTACTTC. Translated, it gives CASSAPGLLQETQYF. Based on the CDR3 plus reference TRBV7-9 and TRBJ2-5, the full variable domain is DTGVSQNPRHKITKRGQNVTFRCDPISEHNRLYWYRQTLGQGPEFLTYFQNEAQLEKSRLLSDRFSAERPKGSFSTLEIQRTEQGDSAMYLCASSAPGLLQETQYFGPGTRLLVL.

The table lists this clonotype with many counts. The chain carries TRBV29-1 and TRBJ2-2; D unresolved. The CDR3 is made up of 12 amino acids. CDR1 and CDR2 from the germline V gene are SQVTM and ANQGSEA. Trimming removed 6 bases at V and 1 base at J, with 6 bases between. CDR3 region: CSVLENTGELFF. The CDR3 DNA follows: TGCAGCGTCTTAGAGAACACCGGGGAGCTGTTTTTT.

This clonotype has at least ten counts. The rearrangement links TRBV20-1 to TRBJ2-2; no clear D. Deletions cut 6 bases from V and 0 bases from J, with 8 bases between. The CDR3 has 13 amino acids. Germline CDR1 reads DFQATT; CDR2 reads SNEGSKA (reference sequence). CDR3 nucleotide sequence: TGCAGTGCGGATGGGACGAACACCGGGGAGCTGTTTTTT. This codes for CSADGTNTGELFF.

Regarding this clonotype: A much larger clone differs by one base, so this may be a read error. The rearrangement uses TRBV5-4 and TRBJ2-3, with 11 bases identical to TRBD1. Germline CDR1 is SGHNT and CDR2 is YYREEE (reference sequence). The CDR3 length is 15 residues. Written as DNA, the CDR3 is TGTACCAGCAGCTTTTGGACAGGGGGCGGAGATACGCAGTATTTT. Translation: CTSSFWTGGGDTQYF.